This is a list of T cell receptor beta chains from one sample in a study of blood T cell repertoires in COVID-19. Data came from immunoSEQ multiplex PCR; TCRdb stores just in-frame clones and leaves some out. The sample includes 250,000 to 350,000 clones, approximately 86% seen only once; the top ten take 0.85% to 0.9%. The sequencing input was peripheral blood. Every receptor here comes from a human donor with COVID-19, enrolled during active disease. The donor label of this sample is uncertain. CDR3s include the opening cysteine and the closing phenylalanine or tryptophan. Fields, in order: CDR3 protein, CDR3 DNA, V gene, D gene, J gene. A D gene is named only where the DNA matches it firmly.

CASKRDISYGYTF | TGTGCCAGTAAACGGGACATCTCCTATGGCTACACCTTC | TRBV19 | NA | TRBJ1-2
CATALGRGAFF | TGTGCCACCGCCCTGGGGCGGGGTGCTTTCTTT | TRBV28 | NA | TRBJ1-1
CAWSGMAGKVEKLFF | TGTGCCTGGAGTGGGATGGCAGGCAAGGTCGAAAAACTGTTTTTT | TRBV30 | NA | TRBJ1-4
CSVEYRTGGLYEQYF | TGCAGCGTTGAATACAGGACAGGCGGGCTCTACGAGCAGTACTTC | TRBV29-1 | TRBD1 | TRBJ2-7
CASSSGTGQTYYGYTF | TGTGCCAGCAGCTCTGGGACAGGCCAAACTTACTATGGCTACACCTTC | TRBV11-2 | TRBD1 | TRBJ1-2
CASSSNTGNQPQHF | TGTGCCAGCAGTTCCAACACAGGCAATCAGCCCCAGCATTTT | TRBV6-6 | NA | TRBJ1-5
CASSLRGFSTSGPTYEQYF | TGTGCCAGCAGCTTAAGGGGGTTTTCGACTAGCGGGCCGACCTACGAGCAGTACTTC | TRBV7-2 | TRBD2 | TRBJ2-7
CASSLGGADTQYF | TGTGCCAGCAGCTTGGGAGGGGCAGATACGCAGTATTTT | TRBV7-3 | TRBD2 | TRBJ2-3
CASSQGPEGGNTEAFF | TGCGCCAGCAGCCAAGGACCCGAAGGAGGAAACACTGAAGCTTTCTTT | TRBV4-1 | NA | TRBJ1-1
CASSSGSGNTIYF | TGTGCCAGCAGTTCAGGCTCTGGAAACACCATATATTTT | TRBV6-5 | NA | TRBJ1-3
CASSLAGRATYGYTF | TGCGCCAGCAGCTTGGCCGGGAGGGCGACCTATGGCTACACCTTC | TRBV5-1 | NA | TRBJ1-2
CAWSVLGYEQFF | TGTGCCTGGAGTGTACTCGGGTATGAGCAGTTCTTC | TRBV30 | NA | TRBJ2-1
CASSFYGRADTGELFF | TGCGCCAGCAGCTTCTACGGGAGGGCCGACACCGGGGAGCTGTTTTTT | TRBV5-1 | TRBD2 | TRBJ2-2
CASSQESGAGGPYEQYF | TGCGCCAGCAGCCAAGAGTCAGGAGCGGGGGGTCCCTACGAGCAGTACTTC | TRBV4-3 | TRBD2 | TRBJ2-7
CASSLQWPEDSPLHF | TGCGCCAGCAGCTTACAATGGCCTGAGGATTCACCCCTCCACTTT | TRBV5-1 | NA | TRBJ1-6
CASSRAGSGANVLTF | TGTGCCAGCAGCCGCGCCGGCTCTGGGGCCAACGTCCTGACTTTC | TRBV28 | NA | TRBJ2-6